Each of the 11 T cell receptor beta chains below was sequenced from the same sample in a study of T-cell reconstitution after alpha-beta-depleted transplantation in children. Overall study results and limits: One year post-transplant, T-cell counts and diversity were largely derived from T cells produced anew.

Unique molecular identifiers were used in preparing the TCRbeta library. One entry per CDR3 protein, called by TCRdb with MiXCR from the PCR reads. Of about 290,000 distinct CDR3 sequences in the sample, roughly 7.8% were seen once. Their target antigens are unknown. The material sequenced was peripheral blood, taken 360 days after TCRalphabeta/CD19-depleted stem cell transplant. These receptors all stem from a female patient younger than 10 who had a stem cell transplant for Fanconi anemia, so the T cells may come from the graft donor.

The chain is built from TRBV10-2 and TRBJ1-5, with D hard to call. The V gene's germline CDR1 is WSHSY and CDR2 SAAADI. CDR3 size: 12 residues. The V gene lost 5 bases and the J gene lost 3 bases, with 5 bases spanning the gap. This CDR3 is CASSRYNQPQHF. The DNA of the CDR3 is TGCGCCAGCAGTCGGTACAATCAGCCCCAGCATTTT.

The sample holds many counts of this clonotype. The V and J genes are TRBV12-3 or TRBV12-4 and TRBJ2-2; TRBD2 matches at 12 bases. Germline trimming cut 4 bases from V and 4 bases from J; bases unmatched to any gene: 13. CDR3 length equals 19 residues. The CDR3 protein is CASSYTGLAGSGGTGELFF. CDR3 DNA: TGTGCCAGCAGTTATACCGGACTAGCGGGAAGCGGCGGCACCGGGGAGCTGTTTTTT.

This clonotype was observed at least ten times. The rearrangement links TRBV20-1 to TRBJ2-3; 7 bases fit TRBD2. Unmatched junction bases numbered 10, after V lost 1 base and J lost 0 bases. CDR3 size: 17 residues. Germline CDR1 is DFQATT and CDR2 is SNEGSKA (reference sequence). CDR3 amino acids: CSARGVGRGSSTDTQYF. In DNA, the CDR3 is TGCAGTGCTAGAGGAGTAGGGCGGGGGTCTAGCACAGATACGCAGTATTTT.

This clonotype was counted at least ten times. This sequence joins TRBV5-1 and TRBJ2-2; D perhaps matches TRBD2 (5 bases). The CDR3 length is 12 residues. Trimming shortened V by 3 bases and J by 6 bases, and 6 bases separated the two germline ends. Germline values: CDR1 SGHRS, CDR2 YFSETQ. CDR3 coding DNA: TGCGCCAGCAGCTCGAGGGCCGGGGAGCTGTTTTTT. Its protein product is CASSSRAGELFF.

This clonotype was recorded at least ten times. This chain uses TRBV20-1 with TRBJ1-3; D unresolved. Germline CDR1 DFQATT, CDR2 SNEGSKA (reference sequence). V was clipped by 1 base and J by 4 bases, with 2 bases between them. The CDR3 runs to 11 residues. CDR3: CSARGGNTIYF. The DNA for the CDR3 is TGCAGTGCTAGAGGAGGAAACACCATATATTTT.

The sample holds many counts of this clonotype. The CDR3 protein is CASSAGTSVYEQYF. For the CDR3, the DNA is TGTGCCAGCAGTGCCGGGACTAGCGTTTACGAGCAGTACTTC. This rearrangement joins TRBV12-3 or TRBV12-4 to TRBJ2-7; TRBD2 aligns across 10 bases. The V gene end was trimmed by 5 bases and the J gene end by 4 bases; junction bases not matched to a gene: 5. This CDR3 is 14 amino acids long.

In its sample, this clonotype was seen many times. V gene TRBV6-5 combines with J gene TRBJ1-1, with D unresolved. The CDR3 spans 15 residues. From germline, CDR1 is MNHEY and CDR2 SVGAGI. Trimming stripped 0 bases from V and 3 bases from J, with 11 bases between. CDR3 sequence: CASSYSGWEDTEAFF. The CDR3 nucleotides read TGTGCCAGCAGTTACTCAGGGTGGGAGGACACTGAAGCTTTCTTT.

This clonotype was recorded once. Here the CDR3 DNA reads TGTGCCAGCAGCTTAATCCGACTAGCGGGGTTGGCCGGGGAGCTGTTTTTT. Protein product: CASSLIRLAGLAGELFF. The chain is built from TRBV7-8 and TRBJ2-2; the match to TRBD2 covers 11 bases. The germline V gene has CDR1 SGHVS and CDR2 FQNEAQ. This CDR3 is built from 17 residues. Trimming at V came to 2 bases and at J to 6 bases, leaving 8 bases not matched to a gene.

The chain uses TRBV11-2 and TRBJ2-3; TRBD2 agrees at 7 bases. CDR3 length: 15 amino acids. Trimming removed 2 bases from V and 3 bases from J; junction bases left unmatched: 5. CDR1 and CDR2 from the germline V gene are SGHAT and FQNNGV. CDR3 protein: CASSLSARGTDTQYF. The CDR3 DNA is TGTGCCAGCAGCTTATCCGCGCGGGGGACAGATACGCAGTATTTT.

This chain connects TRBV3-1 to TRBJ2-4; weak D call: TRBD1 (5 bases). CDR3 length equals 13 residues. CDR1 is LGHDT and CDR2 is YNNKEL in the germline V gene (reference sequence). V was trimmed by 3 bases and J by 5 bases, leaving 8 bases between them. This chain's CDR3 is CASSQTVENIQYF. The DNA of the CDR3 is TGTGCCAGCAGCCAGACAGTAGAAAACATTCAGTACTTC.

To note about this clonotype: A much larger clone lies one base from this, so it may be a read error. The CDR3 ends on some other residue instead of the conserved phenylalanine or tryptophan, so this is likely a read error. The rearrangement uses TRBV20-1 and TRBJ1-1; 11 nucleotides agree with TRBD1. The CDR3 runs 12 residues. V lost 7 bases, J lost 3 bases, and 1 base stayed unmatched. Looked up from germline, CDR1 is DFQATT and CDR2 is SNEGSKA (reference sequence). CDR3 DNA sequence: TGCAGTGGGGGACAGGGGGACACTGAAGCTTTCGTT. Amino acids: CSGGQGDTEAFV.